The entry below describes one T cell receptor (beta chain). Germline values: CDR1 SGHNT, CDR2 YYREEE (reference sequence). V dropped 4 bases and J dropped 7; count of bases not matched to a gene: 10. The CDR3 covers 15 residues. The source of the sample is a study of cytomegalovirus exposure and HLA in healthy donors. PCR used 60 Vbeta primers and 13 Jbeta primers. The assay was immunoSEQ multiplex PCR, and TCRdb's table has in-frame clones only and misses some. The table shows 100,000 to 150,000 clones, with less than 85% occurring only once. This receptor was taken from a young man in good health and CMV-seropositive. The V and J genes are TRBV5-4 and TRBJ2-1; 8 nucleotides line up with TRBD2. The sequencing sample was made of PBMCs. CDR3 protein: CASSIRGGGPNEQFF. CDR3 DNA: TGTGCCAGCAGCATCAGGGGCGGGGGGCCAAATGAGCAGTTCTTC.